The 18 T cell receptor beta chains given below trace back to one sample, sequenced in a study of OX40 agonist ivuxolimab in advanced cancers. TCRdb keeps only in-frame clones here, not all; method: immunoSEQ multiplex PCR. This repertoire shows roughly 100,000 clones, 95% to 96% found once; its top ten account for around 2%. The source material was CD4+ or CD8+ T cells sorted from blood, sampled in a trial of the OX40 agonist ivuxolimab. The receptor set was obtained from an adult with an advanced solid tumor such as melanoma, head and neck, liver or kidney cancer.

J is TRBJ1-6 and V is TRBV6-5; the D is unclear. V lost 4 bases and J 7 bases, leaving 11 bases between the germline ends. This CDR3 comprises 14 residues. Germline CDR1 MNHEY, CDR2 SVGAGI. The CDR3: CASSLDGLNSPLHF. CDR3 in DNA: TGTGCCAGCAGTTTGGACGGATTAAATTCACCCCTCCACTTT.

A word on this clone: A read error may produce the germline difference seen at one junction end. This chain links TRBV6-6 with TRBJ1-1; perhaps TRBD1 as D (5 bases). Looked up from germline, CDR1 is MNHNY and CDR2 is SVGAGI (reference sequence). The CDR3 consists of 15 residues. In DNA form, the CDR3 reads TGTGCCAGCAGTTTCCCCGGGGGGGTGAAGACTGAAGCTTTCTTT. This codes for CASSFPGGVKTEAFF.

The chain combines TRBV7-3 with TRBJ1-1; 8 nucleotides match TRBD1. The germline gives CDR1 SGHTA, CDR2 FQGTGA. The CDR3 runs 13 residues. V shed 5 bases, J shed 7 bases, and the junction held 6 bases outside the gene matches. CDR3 sequence reads: CASSGQGDVEAFF. The DNA of the CDR3 is TGTGCCAGCAGCGGACAGGGCGACGTTGAAGCTTTCTTT.

This clone was found once. The V call is TRBV25-1, the J call TRBJ2-7, with 9 bases identical to TRBD2. This CDR3 is 16 amino acids long. CDR1 and CDR2 (germline): MGHDK, SYGVNS. J gave up 3 bases and V 3 bases, and 9 bases lay outside the gene matches. CDR3 protein: CASSDPVRSGSYEQYF. The CDR3 nucleotides read TGTGCCAGCAGTGACCCCGTCCGTAGCGGGAGCTACGAGCAGTACTTC.

The chain links TRBV14 to TRBJ1-1; 9 nucleotides match TRBD1. J lost 7 bases, V lost 4 bases, and 7 bases had no gene match. Germline CDR1 SGHDN, CDR2 FVKESK. The CDR3 covers 14 residues. CDR3 sequence reads: CASSRLQGADEAFF. CDR3 DNA sequence: TGTGCCAGCAGCCGACTACAGGGGGCGGATGAAGCTTTCTTT.

V gene TRBV25-1 combines with J gene TRBJ2-7; 8 bases agree with TRBD1. V lost 2 bases to trimming and J lost 3 bases; unmatched junction nucleotides: 0. Germline-derived CDR1 and CDR2 are MGHDK and SYGVNS. The CDR3 has 13 amino acids. CDR3 bases: TGTGCCAGCAGTGAAACAGGGGGCTACGAGCAGTACTTC. It encodes CASSETGGYEQYF.

V gene TRBV28 combines with J gene TRBJ2-7, with 7 positions matching TRBD2. This CDR3 has 15 amino acids. Germline V gene lookup returns CDR1 MDHEN and CDR2 SYDVKM. The V and J ends lost 7 bases and 4 bases, in that order; junction bases with no gene match: 13. Written as DNA, the CDR3 is TGTGCCAGCATCCGCCCAAAGCGGGACGGTTACGAGCAGTACTTC. Amino acids: CASIRPKRDGYEQYF.

This sequence joins TRBV2 and TRBJ2-1, with D perhaps TRBD2 (6 bases). The CDR3 is 15 amino acids. Trimming took off 2 bases at V and 9 bases at J, with 17 bases between the two ends. Germline CDR1 reads SNHLY; CDR2 reads FYNNEI. The CDR3 DNA sequence: TGTGCCAGCAGTGAAAGGCGCTCCCCCGGGGGTGAGCAGTTCTTC. Protein sequence: CASSERRSPGGEQFF.

The V call is TRBV19, the J call TRBJ1-1; possibly TRBD1 for D (5 bases). CDR3 length equals 14 residues. The germline CDR1 and CDR2 sequences are LNHDA and SQIVND (reference sequence). V was pared by 4 bases and J by 1 base, with 10 bases between. CDR3 DNA sequence: TGTGCCAGTAGTAACCAGGGCCAGAACACTGAAGCTTTCTTT. Its protein is CASSNQGQNTEAFF.

The V call is TRBV6-1, the J call TRBJ2-7; D not resolved. This CDR3 comprises 13 residues. The germline V gene has CDR1 MNHNS and CDR2 SASEGT. The V and J ends lost 6 bases and 0 bases respectively, with 9 bases between them. CDR3 sequence: CASRTESSYEQYF. The CDR3 nucleotides are TGTGCCAGCAGGACGGAGAGCTCCTACGAGCAGTACTTC.

This chain uses TRBV19 with TRBJ1-1; no clear D. Germline values: CDR1 LNHDA, CDR2 SQIVND (reference sequence). V was trimmed by 6 bases and J by 4 bases, leaving 6 bases between them. The CDR3 runs 11 residues. CDR3 bases: TGTGCCAGTAGCCCCGCCACTGAAGCTTTCTTT. It codes for CASSPATEAFF.

This sequence joins TRBV7-9 and TRBJ2-1, with 7 positions matching TRBD1. In germline, CDR1 is SEHNR, CDR2 FQNEAQ (reference sequence). The CDR3 extends over 14 amino acids. The J segment lost 7 bases and the V segment lost 5 bases, leaving 8 bases of the junction unmatched. The CDR3 loop is CASSQTGLGNEQFF. The CDR3 coding sequence is TGTGCCAGCAGCCAGACAGGGTTGGGGAATGAGCAGTTCTTC.

The chain combines TRBV9 with TRBJ2-7; TRBD1 might be the D (6 bases). Looked up from germline, CDR1 is SGDLS and CDR2 is YYNGEE. V dropped 2 bases and J dropped 0 bases, with 15 bases sitting between them. This CDR3 contains 16 residues. CDR3 sequence reads: CASSVNRDTVSYEQYF. CDR3 DNA: TGTGCCAGCAGCGTTAATCGGGACACCGTCTCCTACGAGCAGTACTTC.

The chain carries TRBV27 and TRBJ2-1, with 9 bases that match TRBD1. In germline, CDR1 is MNHEY, CDR2 SMNVEV (reference sequence). The CDR3 totals 15 residues. V was pared by 6 bases and J by 4 bases, with 7 bases of the junction left unmatched. CDR3 coding DNA: TGTGCCAGCAGCCTCGGGACAGGGAATTACAATGAGCAGTTCTTC. This gives the protein CASSLGTGNYNEQFF.

This chain uses TRBV6-5 with TRBJ2-7, with D perhaps TRBD1 (6 bases). Germline lookup yields CDR1 MNHEY and CDR2 SVGAGI. V was pared by 4 bases and J by 2 bases, with 12 bases between. The CDR3 extends over 14 amino acids. The CDR3 loop reads CASSFRDIAYEQYF. The CDR3, as DNA: TGTGCCAGCAGTTTCAGGGACATAGCCTACGAGCAGTACTTC.

The V call is TRBV4-2, the J call TRBJ2-7, with a tentative D call TRBD1 (6 bases). The CDR3 spans 10 residues. V was trimmed by 10 bases and J by 4 bases, leaving 8 bases between them. Germline V lookup: CDR1 LGHNA, CDR2 YNFKEQ. The CDR3 loop is CATQGYEQYF. CDR3 in DNA: TGTGCCACACAGGGTTACGAGCAGTACTTC.

The genes are TRBV6-4 and TRBJ2-1, with D hard to call. V was cut by 1 base and J by 0 bases, with 7 bases left in between. Germline V gene data show CDR1 as MRHNA and CDR2 as SNTAGT. This CDR3 comprises 15 residues. CDR3: CASSDFPSSYNEQFF. The CDR3 coding sequence is TGTGCCAGCAGTGACTTCCCGAGCTCCTACAATGAGCAGTTCTTC.

The V and J genes are TRBV5-1 and TRBJ2-1; 11 positions match TRBD1. From germline, CDR1 is SGHRS and CDR2 YFSETQ. This CDR3 region has 16 residues. The V and J ends lost 6 bases and 4 bases, in that order; junction bases with no gene match: 9. The CDR3 loop is CASTYGTGGSYNEQFF. The CDR3 nucleotides read TGCGCCAGCACCTACGGGACAGGGGGTTCTTACAATGAGCAGTTCTTC.